The clone carrying this TCR beta chain was seen more than once but under ten times. Its specificity is unknown. Two oligonucleotides, mixed equimolar, formed the beta constant-region primer covering TRBC1 and TRBC2. The ligated cDNA underwent four PCR rounds using SP2 and nested alpha and beta constant-region primers. Ligation attached a single-stranded oligonucleotide with a 12-nucleotide UMI and the SP2 primer to the cDNA 3' end. TCRdb re-called the UMI-ligation and nested PCR reads with MiXCR, one entry per CDR3 protein. Seen here are around 93,000 distinct CDR3 sequences, approximately 10% observed once, and the top ten hold just over 0.13%. This sample is part of a study of naive and memory T cell subsets. Study observations and caveats: Over 95% of naive TCR sequences appeared only once after error correction, unlike memory subsets. Each distinct alpha or beta sequence counts as one clonotype. Possibly reflecting memory cells re-expressing CD45RA, a few larger clonotypes occurred in naive repertoires, especially CD8.

Trimming cost V 3 bases and J 2 bases, with 14 bases left between them. In germline, CDR1 is LNHDA, CDR2 SQIVND (reference sequence). This CDR3 region has 16 residues. After CD4 positive bead selection, the CD4-negative fraction gave CD8 T cells. The rearrangement uses TRBV19 and TRBJ2-1; D assignment may be TRBD1 or TRBD2 (5 bases each). The sequence derives from a human donor in good health. Sequencing was performed on naive CD4+ T cells from blood. CDR3 sequence reads: CASSIILRDPYNEQFF. The CDR3 DNA sequence: TGTGCCAGTAGTATTATCCTCAGGGACCCCTACAATGAGCAGTTCTTC.